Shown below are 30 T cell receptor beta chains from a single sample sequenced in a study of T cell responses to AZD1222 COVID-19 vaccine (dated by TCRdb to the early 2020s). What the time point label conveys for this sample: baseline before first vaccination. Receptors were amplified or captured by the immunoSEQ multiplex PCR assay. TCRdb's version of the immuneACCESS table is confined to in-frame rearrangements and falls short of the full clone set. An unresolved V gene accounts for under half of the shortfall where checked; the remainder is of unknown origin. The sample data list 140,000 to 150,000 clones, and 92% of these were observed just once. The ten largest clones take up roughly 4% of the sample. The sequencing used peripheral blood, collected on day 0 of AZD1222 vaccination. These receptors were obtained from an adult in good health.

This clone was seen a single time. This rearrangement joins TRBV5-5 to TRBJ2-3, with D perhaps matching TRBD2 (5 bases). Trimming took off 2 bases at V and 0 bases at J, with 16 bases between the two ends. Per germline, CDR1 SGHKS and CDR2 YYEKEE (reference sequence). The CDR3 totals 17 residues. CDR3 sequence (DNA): TGTGCCAGCAGCTTCTCTCTAAGGGAGTCTAGCACAGATACGCAGTATTTT. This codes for CASSFSLRESSTDTQYF.

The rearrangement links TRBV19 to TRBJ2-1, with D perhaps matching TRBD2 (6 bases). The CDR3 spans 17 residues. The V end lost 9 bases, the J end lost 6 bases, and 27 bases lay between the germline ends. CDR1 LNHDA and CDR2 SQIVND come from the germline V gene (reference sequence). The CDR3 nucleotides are TGTGCCAGCTCAACCGGCCAGCGCGGGATATCGTTCAATGAGCAGTTCTTC. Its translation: CASSTGQRGISFNEQFF.

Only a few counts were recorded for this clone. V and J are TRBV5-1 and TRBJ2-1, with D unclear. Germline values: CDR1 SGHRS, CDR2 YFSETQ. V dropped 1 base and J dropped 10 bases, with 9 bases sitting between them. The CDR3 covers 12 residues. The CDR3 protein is CASSLPAVEQFF. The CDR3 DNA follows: TGCGCCAGCAGCTTGCCGGCAGTAGAGCAGTTCTTC. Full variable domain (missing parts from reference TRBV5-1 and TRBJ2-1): KAGVTQTPRYLIKTRGQQVTLSCSPISGHRSVSWYQQTPGQGLQFLFEYFSETQRNKGNFPGRFSGRQFSNSRSEMNVSTLELGDSALYLCASSLPAVEQFFGPGTRLTVL.

CDR3 DNA sequence: TGTGCCAGCAGCTCCCGGACAGGGTACAATGAGCAGTTCTTC. Translation: CASSSRTGYNEQFF. V usage is TRBV9 and J usage is TRBJ2-1, with 8 bases matching TRBD1. From germline, CDR1 is SGDLS and CDR2 YYNGEE. J was trimmed by 4 bases and V by 4 bases; bases with no gene match: 4. This CDR3 region has 14 residues.

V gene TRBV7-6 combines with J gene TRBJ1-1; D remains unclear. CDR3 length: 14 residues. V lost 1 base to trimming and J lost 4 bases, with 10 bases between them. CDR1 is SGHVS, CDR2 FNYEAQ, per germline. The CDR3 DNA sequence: TGTGCCAGCAGCTTAGGCCCAGGTCTCACTGAAGCTTTCTTT. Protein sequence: CASSLGPGLTEAFF.

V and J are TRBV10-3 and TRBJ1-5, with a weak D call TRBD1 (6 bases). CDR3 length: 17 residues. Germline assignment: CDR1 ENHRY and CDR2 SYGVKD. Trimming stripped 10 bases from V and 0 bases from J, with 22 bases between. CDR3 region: CATSSGALLNSNQPQHF. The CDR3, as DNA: TGTGCCACGTCATCGGGGGCCCTACTTAATAGCAATCAGCCCCAGCATTTT.

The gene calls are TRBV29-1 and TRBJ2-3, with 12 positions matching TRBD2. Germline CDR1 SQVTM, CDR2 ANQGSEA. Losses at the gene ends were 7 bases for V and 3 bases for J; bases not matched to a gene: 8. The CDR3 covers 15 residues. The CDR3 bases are TGCAGCGCAGGACTAGCGGGACTGGGGACAGATACGCAGTATTTT. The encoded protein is CSAGLAGLGTDTQYF.

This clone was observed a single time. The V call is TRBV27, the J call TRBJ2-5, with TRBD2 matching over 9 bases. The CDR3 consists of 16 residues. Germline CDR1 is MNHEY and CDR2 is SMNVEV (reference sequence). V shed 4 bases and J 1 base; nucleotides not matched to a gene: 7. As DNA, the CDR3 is TGTGCCAGCAGTTCTCCGGGACTAGCAGTCCAAGAGACCCAGTACTTC. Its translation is CASSSPGLAVQETQYF.

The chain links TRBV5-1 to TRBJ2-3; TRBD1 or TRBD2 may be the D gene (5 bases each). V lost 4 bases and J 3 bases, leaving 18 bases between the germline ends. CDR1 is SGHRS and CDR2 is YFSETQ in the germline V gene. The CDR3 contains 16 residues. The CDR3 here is CASSKEPGTQTDTQYF. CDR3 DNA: TGCGCCAGCAGCAAGGAACCAGGGACCCAAACAGATACGCAGTATTTT.

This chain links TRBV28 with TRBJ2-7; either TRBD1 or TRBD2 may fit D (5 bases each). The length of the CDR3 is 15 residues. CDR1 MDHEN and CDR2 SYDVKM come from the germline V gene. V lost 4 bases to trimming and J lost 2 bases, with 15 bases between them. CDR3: CASSSMGVGAYEQYF. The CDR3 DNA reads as TGTGCCAGCAGTTCAATGGGGGTCGGCGCCTACGAGCAGTACTTC.

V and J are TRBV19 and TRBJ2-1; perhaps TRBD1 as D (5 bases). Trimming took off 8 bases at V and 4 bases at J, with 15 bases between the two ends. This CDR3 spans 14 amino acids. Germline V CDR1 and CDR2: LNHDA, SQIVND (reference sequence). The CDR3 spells CASQPQGFYNEQFF. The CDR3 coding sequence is TGTGCCAGTCAACCCCAGGGATTTTACAATGAGCAGTTCTTC.

For the CDR3, the DNA is TGTGCCAGTTCGTCCAGGGACACTAACTATGGCTACACCTTC. It specifies CASSSRDTNYGYTF. The gene calls are TRBV28 and TRBJ1-2, with D possibly TRBD1 on 6 matching bases. CDR1 and CDR2 from the germline V gene are MDHEN and SYDVKM. The CDR3 is made up of 14 amino acids. The V end lost 9 bases, the J end lost 0 bases, and 14 bases lay between the germline ends.

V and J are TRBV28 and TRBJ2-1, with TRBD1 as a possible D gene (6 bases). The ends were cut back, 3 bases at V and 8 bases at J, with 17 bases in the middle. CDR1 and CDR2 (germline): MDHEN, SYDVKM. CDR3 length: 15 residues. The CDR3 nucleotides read TGTGCCAGCAGTTTGGTACAGGGATTTTGGGATGAGCAGTTCTTC. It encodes CASSLVQGFWDEQFF.

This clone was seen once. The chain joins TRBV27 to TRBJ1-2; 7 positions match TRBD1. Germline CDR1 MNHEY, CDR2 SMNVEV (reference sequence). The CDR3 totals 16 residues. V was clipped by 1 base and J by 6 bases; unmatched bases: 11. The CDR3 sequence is CASSLFRKTGVDGYTF. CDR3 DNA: TGTGCCAGCAGTTTATTCAGGAAAACAGGGGTCGATGGCTACACCTTC.

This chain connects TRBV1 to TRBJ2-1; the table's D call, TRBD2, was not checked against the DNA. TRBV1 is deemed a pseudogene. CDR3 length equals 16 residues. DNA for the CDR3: TGCACCAGCAGCCAACATACTAGGTTCCCCTACAATGAGCAGTTCTTC. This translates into CTSSQHTRFPYNEQFF.

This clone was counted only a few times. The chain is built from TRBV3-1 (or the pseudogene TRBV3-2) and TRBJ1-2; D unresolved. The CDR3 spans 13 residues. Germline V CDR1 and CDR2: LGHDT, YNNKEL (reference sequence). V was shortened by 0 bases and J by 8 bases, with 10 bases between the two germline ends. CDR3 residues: CASSQEPIYGYTF. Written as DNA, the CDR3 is TGTGCCAGCAGCCAAGAGCCTATATACGGCTACACCTTC.

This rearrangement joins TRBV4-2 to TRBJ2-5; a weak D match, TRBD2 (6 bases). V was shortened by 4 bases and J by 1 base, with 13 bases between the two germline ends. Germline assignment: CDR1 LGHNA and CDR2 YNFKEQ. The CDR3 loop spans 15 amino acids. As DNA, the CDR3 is TGTGCCAGCAGCCGGGGCGGGGAGGCCCAAGAGACCCAGTACTTC. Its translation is CASSRGGEAQETQYF.

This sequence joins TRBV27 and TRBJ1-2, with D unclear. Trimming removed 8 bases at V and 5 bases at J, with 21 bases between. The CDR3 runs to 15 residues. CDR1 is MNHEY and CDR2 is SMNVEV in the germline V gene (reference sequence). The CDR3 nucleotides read TGTGCCAGCTTACCTTCGGGCAGCTGGTTATATGGCTACACCTTC. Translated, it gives CASLPSGSWLYGYTF.

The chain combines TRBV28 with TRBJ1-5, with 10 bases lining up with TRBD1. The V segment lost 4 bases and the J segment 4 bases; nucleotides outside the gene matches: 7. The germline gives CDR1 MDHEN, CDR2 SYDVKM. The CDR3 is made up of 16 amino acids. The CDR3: CASSSIGGQGNQPQHF. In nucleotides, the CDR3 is TGTGCCAGCAGTTCAATTGGGGGACAGGGGAATCAGCCCCAGCATTTT.

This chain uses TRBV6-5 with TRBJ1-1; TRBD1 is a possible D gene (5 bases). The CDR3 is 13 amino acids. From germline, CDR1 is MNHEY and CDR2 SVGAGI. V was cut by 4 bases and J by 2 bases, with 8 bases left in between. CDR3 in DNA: TGTGCCAGCAGTTGGGGGATTAACACTGAAGCTTTCTTT. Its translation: CASSWGINTEAFF.

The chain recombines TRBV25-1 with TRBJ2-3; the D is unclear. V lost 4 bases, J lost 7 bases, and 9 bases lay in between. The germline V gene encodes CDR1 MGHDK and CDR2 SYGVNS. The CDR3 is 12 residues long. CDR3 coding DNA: TGTGCCAGCAGTGGGCGACTGAATACGCAGTATTTT. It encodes CASSGRLNTQYF.

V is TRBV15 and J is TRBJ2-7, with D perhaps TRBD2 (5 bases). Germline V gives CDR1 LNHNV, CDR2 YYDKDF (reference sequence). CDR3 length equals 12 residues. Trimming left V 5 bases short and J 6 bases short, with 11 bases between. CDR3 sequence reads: CATSFVGGEQYF. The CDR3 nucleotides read TGTGCCACCAGCTTCGTAGGAGGCGAGCAGTACTTC.

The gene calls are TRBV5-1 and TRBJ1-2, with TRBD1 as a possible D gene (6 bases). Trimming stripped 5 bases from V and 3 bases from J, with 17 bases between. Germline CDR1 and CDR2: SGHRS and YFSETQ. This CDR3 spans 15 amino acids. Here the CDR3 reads CASRPQGSRDYGYTF. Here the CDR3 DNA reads TGCGCCAGCAGGCCCCAGGGGTCCCGAGACTATGGCTACACCTTC.

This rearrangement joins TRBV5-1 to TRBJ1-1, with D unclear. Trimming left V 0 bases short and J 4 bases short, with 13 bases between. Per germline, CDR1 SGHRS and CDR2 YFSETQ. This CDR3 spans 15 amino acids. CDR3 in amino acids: CASSLVGGMSTEAFF. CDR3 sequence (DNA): TGCGCCAGCAGCTTGGTCGGTGGGATGAGCACTGAAGCTTTCTTT.

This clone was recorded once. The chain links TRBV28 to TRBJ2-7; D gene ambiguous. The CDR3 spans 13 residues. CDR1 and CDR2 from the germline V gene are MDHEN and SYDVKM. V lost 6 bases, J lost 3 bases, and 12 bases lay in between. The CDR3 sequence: CASSPPWNYEQYF. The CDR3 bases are TGTGCCAGCAGCCCCCCATGGAACTACGAGCAGTACTTC.

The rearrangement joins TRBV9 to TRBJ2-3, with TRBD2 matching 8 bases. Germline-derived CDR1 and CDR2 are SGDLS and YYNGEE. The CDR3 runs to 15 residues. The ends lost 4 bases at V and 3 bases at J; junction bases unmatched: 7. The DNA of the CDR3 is TGTGCCAGCAGCCCCACGAGCGGGAGAACAGATACGCAGTATTTT. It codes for CASSPTSGRTDTQYF.

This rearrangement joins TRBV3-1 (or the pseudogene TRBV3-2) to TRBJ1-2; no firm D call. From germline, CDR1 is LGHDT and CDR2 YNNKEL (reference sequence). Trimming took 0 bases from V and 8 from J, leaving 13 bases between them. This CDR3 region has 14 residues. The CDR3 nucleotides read TGTGCCAGCAGCCAAGATATCGGGGTTCGGGGCTACACCTTC. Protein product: CASSQDIGVRGYTF.

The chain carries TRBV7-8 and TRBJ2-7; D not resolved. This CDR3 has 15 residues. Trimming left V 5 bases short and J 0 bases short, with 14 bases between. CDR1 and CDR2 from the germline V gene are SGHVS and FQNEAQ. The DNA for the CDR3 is TGTGCCAGCAGCCCAGGAGTGCATATCTCCTACGAGCAGTACTTC. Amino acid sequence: CASSPGVHISYEQYF.

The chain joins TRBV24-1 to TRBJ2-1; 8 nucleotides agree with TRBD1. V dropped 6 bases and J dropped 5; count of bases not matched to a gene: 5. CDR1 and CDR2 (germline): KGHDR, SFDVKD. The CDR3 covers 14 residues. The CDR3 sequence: CATSRTGSDNEQFF. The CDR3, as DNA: TGTGCCACCAGTCGGACAGGGTCGGACAATGAGCAGTTCTTC.

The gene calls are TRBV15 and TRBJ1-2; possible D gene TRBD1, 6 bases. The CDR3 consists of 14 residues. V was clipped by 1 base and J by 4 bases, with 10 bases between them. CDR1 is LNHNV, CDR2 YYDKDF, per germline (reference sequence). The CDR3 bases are TGTGCCACCAGCAGAGCAGGGGACCCCTATGGCTACACCTTC. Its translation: CATSRAGDPYGYTF.